This T cell receptor beta chain was found in a study of cytomegalovirus exposure and HLA in healthy donors. Study details: There were approximately 85 million unique TCRs (from HLA-typed donors) in an early data release.

Study-wide findings and caveats: Usually a TCR sequence was rare, but some public TCRs were found in many donors. Per published reports, the classifier diagnosed cytomegalovirus status with high specificity and sensitivity. Most of the TCR beta V segments (in an earlier analysis) were productive either about 87% or about 30% of the time.

PCR employed 60 Vbeta and 13 Jbeta primers. The table came from immunoSEQ multiplex PCR; TCRdb's copy has only in-frame clones and leaves some out. The sample records 45,000 to 70,000 clones, around 80% being singletons. To note about this clone: The antigen remains unidentified.

Looked up from germline, CDR1 is SGDLS and CDR2 is YYNGEE. The CDR3 extends over 14 amino acids. Trimming took off 4 bases at V and 0 bases at J, with 8 bases between the two ends. The rearrangement joins TRBV9 to TRBJ2-1; D is perhaps TRBD2 (5 bases). What was sequenced was PBMCs. This sequence was found in a man aged 50 to 59 in good health and CMV-seronegative. Here the CDR3 DNA reads TGTGCCAGCAGCCCCGGGGACTCCTACAATGAGCAGTTCTTC. It encodes CASSPGDSYNEQFF.